These T cell receptor beta chains were read from a single sample in a study of T cell changes during pregnancy in multiple sclerosis. Profiled with immunoSEQ multiplex PCR; TCRdb holds only in-frame clones, not every one. The data hold 60,000 or so clones, with 90% observed a single time. Sample: peripheral blood, taken in the second trimester of pregnancy. Receptors originate from a female donor in good health, enrolled as a control in a pregnancy study. Each CDR3 is given with its conserved first and last residue. A D gene is named only where the DNA matches it firmly. Clone size is given for some rows only: seen once, a few or many times, or a class if the clone is expanded.

clone_size: NA
d_call: NA
v_call: TRBV6-5
j_call: TRBJ1-3
cdr3_length: 14
cdr3_aa: CASSYTGSGNTIYF
cdr3_nt: TGTGCCAGCAGTTACACAGGCTCTGGAAACACCATATATTTT

clone_size: NA
d_call: NA
v_call: TRBV7-6
j_call: TRBJ2-3
cdr3_length: 13
cdr3_aa: CASSSARGDTQYF
cdr3_nt: TGTGCCAGCAGCTCGGCGCGGGGAGATACGCAGTATTTT

clone_size: NA
d_call: NA
v_call: TRBV19
j_call: TRBJ2-7
cdr3_length: 11
cdr3_aa: CASGEGYEQYF
cdr3_nt: TGTGCCAGCGGAGAGGGTTACGAGCAGTACTTC

clone_size: NA
d_call: TRBD2
v_call: TRBV5-4
j_call: TRBJ2-7
cdr3_length: 14
cdr3_aa: CASSVGLAGYEQYF
cdr3_nt: TGTGCCAGCAGCGTCGGACTAGCGGGGTACGAGCAGTACTTC

clone_size: few
d_call: TRBD2
v_call: TRBV19
j_call: TRBJ2-7
cdr3_length: 16
cdr3_aa: CASSPTGLAGNYEQYF
cdr3_nt: TGTGCCAGTAGCCCGACCGGACTAGCGGGAAACTACGAGCAGTACTTC

clone_size: NA
d_call: NA
v_call: TRBV7-6
j_call: TRBJ2-1
cdr3_length: 16
cdr3_aa: CASSLAAEGSVIEQFF
cdr3_nt: TGTGCCAGCAGCTTAGCGGCGGAGGGAAGTGTCATTGAGCAGTTCTTC

clone_size: NA
d_call: TRBD2
v_call: TRBV19
j_call: TRBJ2-3
cdr3_length: 16
cdr3_aa: CASSILAGRATDTQYF
cdr3_nt: TGTGCCAGTAGTATCCTAGCGGGACGCGCCACAGATACGCAGTATTTT

clone_size: NA
d_call: NA
v_call: TRBV6-5
j_call: TRBJ1-1
cdr3_length: 14
cdr3_aa: CASSRTALNTEAFF
cdr3_nt: TGTGCCAGCAGTAGGACAGCTTTGAACACTGAAGCTTTCTTT

clone_size: NA
d_call: NA
v_call: TRBV29-1
j_call: TRBJ1-1
cdr3_length: 14
cdr3_aa: CSVEDLYMNTEAFF
cdr3_nt: TGCAGCGTTGAAGACCTGTATATGAACACTGAAGCTTTCTTT

clone_size: NA
d_call: NA
v_call: TRBV5-6
j_call: TRBJ1-2
cdr3_length: 13
cdr3_aa: CASSFRANYGYTF
cdr3_nt: TGTGCCAGCAGCTTCCGGGCTAACTATGGCTACACCTTC

clone_size: NA
d_call: NA
v_call: TRBV19
j_call: TRBJ1-5
cdr3_length: 12
cdr3_aa: CASIGGLQPQHF
cdr3_nt: TGTGCCAGTATTGGGGGGTTACAGCCCCAGCATTTT

clone_size: NA
d_call: TRBD1
v_call: TRBV6-1
j_call: TRBJ1-1
cdr3_length: 14
cdr3_aa: CASSVLTGSTEAFF
cdr3_nt: TGTGCCAGCAGTGTATTGACAGGGAGCACTGAAGCTTTCTTT

clone_size: NA
d_call: TRBD2
v_call: TRBV5-5
j_call: TRBJ2-1
cdr3_length: 16
cdr3_aa: CASSFTSVGPYNEQFF
cdr3_nt: TGTGCCAGCAGCTTCACTAGCGTGGGTCCCTACAATGAGCAGTTCTTC

clone_size: NA
d_call: NA
v_call: TRBV28
j_call: TRBJ2-2
cdr3_length: 16
cdr3_aa: CASSLVRDSGTGELFF
cdr3_nt: TGTGCCAGCAGTTTGGTCCGGGACTCAGGAACCGGGGAGCTGTTTTTT

clone_size: NA
d_call: NA
v_call: TRBV18
j_call: TRBJ1-1
cdr3_length: 13
cdr3_aa: CASSLGGDTEAFF
cdr3_nt: TGTGCCAGCTCCTTAGGGGGGGACACTGAAGCTTTCTTT

clone_size: NA
d_call: NA
v_call: TRBV19
j_call: TRBJ1-1
cdr3_length: 12
cdr3_aa: CASSQGDTEAFF
cdr3_nt: TGTGCCAGTAGCCAGGGTGACACTGAAGCTTTCTTT

clone_size: NA
d_call: NA
v_call: TRBV4-1
j_call: TRBJ2-3
cdr3_length: 15
cdr3_aa: CASSLRASGTDTQYF
cdr3_nt: TGCGCCAGCAGTCTGAGGGCTAGCGGCACAGATACGCAGTATTTT

clone_size: few
d_call: NA
v_call: TRBV2
j_call: TRBJ1-1
cdr3_length: 11
cdr3_aa: CASLTNTEAFF
cdr3_nt: TGTGCCAGCCTGACTAACACTGAAGCTTTCTTT

clone_size: NA
d_call: TRBD2
v_call: TRBV10-1
j_call: TRBJ2-3
cdr3_length: 14
cdr3_aa: CARLGLADTDTQYF
cdr3_nt: TGCGCCAGACTAGGACTAGCCGACACAGATACGCAGTATTTT

clone_size: NA
d_call: TRBD1
v_call: TRBV25-1
j_call: TRBJ1-5
cdr3_length: 16
cdr3_aa: CASSDSTGGGIQPQHF
cdr3_nt: TGTGCCAGCAGTGATAGTACAGGGGGTGGTATTCAGCCCCAGCATTTT

clone_size: NA
d_call: TRBD1
v_call: TRBV5-1
j_call: TRBJ1-2
cdr3_length: 14
cdr3_aa: CASSLASGGSGYTF
cdr3_nt: TGCGCCAGCAGCTTGGCCTCAGGGGGCAGTGGCTACACCTTC

clone_size: few
d_call: TRBD1
v_call: TRBV2
j_call: TRBJ1-2
cdr3_length: 14
cdr3_aa: CATAGGEDAYGYTF
cdr3_nt: TGTGCCACCGCAGGGGGCGAGGACGCCTATGGCTACACCTTC

clone_size: NA
d_call: TRBD1
v_call: TRBV7-2
j_call: TRBJ2-3
cdr3_length: 15
cdr3_aa: CASSLWGRGQDTQYF
cdr3_nt: TGTGCCAGCAGCCTATGGGGCAGGGGGCAAGATACGCAGTATTTT

clone_size: NA
d_call: TRBD2
v_call: TRBV5-1
j_call: TRBJ2-3
cdr3_length: 16
cdr3_aa: CASSLYSSGPTDTQYF
cdr3_nt: TGCGCCAGCAGCTTATACTCTAGCGGACCCACAGATACGCAGTATTTT

clone_size: NA
d_call: TRBD2
v_call: TRBV6-5
j_call: TRBJ2-7
cdr3_length: 14
cdr3_aa: CASSGTSGSYEQYF
cdr3_nt: TGTGCCAGCAGTGGGACTAGCGGGAGCTACGAGCAGTACTTC

clone_size: NA
d_call: NA
v_call: TRBV27
j_call: TRBJ2-7
cdr3_length: 11
cdr3_aa: CASKGGYEQYF
cdr3_nt: TGTGCCAGCAAGGGAGGCTACGAGCAGTACTTC

clone_size: NA
d_call: TRBD1
v_call: TRBV7-9
j_call: TRBJ1-2
cdr3_length: 18
cdr3_aa: CASSLEGQGVLADYGYTF
cdr3_nt: TGTGCCAGCAGCTTAGAGGGACAGGGGGTGCTTGCGGACTATGGCTACACCTTC

clone_size: NA
d_call: NA
v_call: TRBV19
j_call: TRBJ1-6
cdr3_length: 15
cdr3_aa: CATRTESSYNSPLHF
cdr3_nt: TGTGCGACCCGGACAGAGAGCTCCTATAATTCACCCCTCCACTTT

clone_size: once
d_call: TRBD1
v_call: TRBV11-3
j_call: TRBJ2-7
cdr3_length: 14
cdr3_aa: CASSSEGAPAEQYF
cdr3_nt: TGTGCCAGCAGCTCCGAGGGGGCGCCGGCTGAGCAGTACTTC

clone_size: NA
d_call: NA
v_call: TRBV6-5
j_call: TRBJ1-1
cdr3_length: 14
cdr3_aa: CASRPTGINTEAFF
cdr3_nt: TGTGCCAGCAGGCCTACAGGGATTAACACTGAAGCTTTCTTT

clone_size: once
d_call: TRBD1
v_call: TRBV5-6
j_call: TRBJ2-1
cdr3_length: 16
cdr3_aa: CASSFTIRTGGNEQFF
cdr3_nt: TGTGCCAGCAGCTTCACTATTCGGACAGGGGGCAATGAGCAGTTCTTC

clone_size: NA
d_call: NA
v_call: TRBV7-9
j_call: TRBJ2-6
cdr3_length: 16
cdr3_aa: CASSPMRGSGANVLTF
cdr3_nt: TGTGCCAGCAGCCCAATGCGAGGCTCTGGGGCCAACGTCCTGACTTTC

clone_size: NA
d_call: TRBD2
v_call: TRBV28
j_call: TRBJ2-1
cdr3_length: 17
cdr3_aa: CASSLSWGSGHNNEQFF
cdr3_nt: TGTGCCAGCAGTTTATCATGGGGTAGCGGGCACAACAATGAGCAGTTCTTC

clone_size: NA
d_call: NA
v_call: TRBV19
j_call: TRBJ1-4
cdr3_length: 14
cdr3_aa: CASSSGPTNEKLFF
cdr3_nt: TGTGCCAGTAGTTCAGGGCCAACTAATGAAAAACTGTTTTTT

clone_size: NA
d_call: TRBD2
v_call: TRBV7-9
j_call: TRBJ2-1
cdr3_length: 17
cdr3_aa: CASSPLGLAGAYNEQFF
cdr3_nt: TGTGCCAGCAGCCCCCTCGGACTAGCGGGAGCCTACAATGAGCAGTTCTTC

clone_size: NA
d_call: NA
v_call: TRBV5-1
j_call: TRBJ1-1
cdr3_length: 13
cdr3_aa: CASSLTRRTEAFF
cdr3_nt: TGCGCCAGCAGCTTGACCCGCAGGACTGAAGCTTTCTTT

clone_size: NA
d_call: NA
v_call: TRBV7-6
j_call: TRBJ2-1
cdr3_length: 14
cdr3_aa: CASSARGRDNEQFF
cdr3_nt: TGTGCCAGCAGCGCTCGTGGCAGGGACAATGAGCAGTTCTTC

clone_size: few
d_call: NA
v_call: TRBV30
j_call: TRBJ1-1
cdr3_length: 13
cdr3_aa: CAWSMALGAQAFF
cdr3_nt: TGTGCCTGGAGTATGGCCCTAGGCGCCCAAGCTTTCTTT